The 26 T cell receptor beta chains below come from one sample, sequenced in a study of PD-1 blockade in classical Hodgkin lymphoma. Assay used: immunoSEQ multiplex PCR; TCRdb lists only in-frame clones, some missing. The table has roughly 51,000 clones, about 75% seen once. As for time point: cycle 4 day 1 (C4D1), after five to seven weeks of nivolumab. After autologous stem cell transplantation all patients relapsed, and prior brentuximab vedotin exposure differed between cohorts. This specimen consisted of peripheral blood mononuclear cells (PBMCs), obtained before the fourth cycle of nivolumab. The receptors were gathered from a human donor with classical Hodgkin lymphoma.

V and J are TRBV10-3 and TRBJ2-7, with D possibly being TRBD1 or TRBD2 (5 bases each). Deletions cut 10 bases from V and 0 bases from J, with 10 bases between. The CDR3 runs to 12 residues. Per germline, CDR1 ENHRY and CDR2 SYGVKD. The DNA of the CDR3 is TGTGCCACCGGGGACGGCTCCTACGAGCAGTACTTC. Its translation is CATGDGSYEQYF.

This sequence joins TRBV27 and TRBJ1-5; 7 bases are shared with TRBD1. With 6 bases clipped from V and 6 bases from J, the junction kept 8 bases outside the gene matches. The CDR3 has 14 amino acids. Germline assignment: CDR1 MNHEY and CDR2 SMNVEV (reference sequence). CDR3 DNA: TGTGCCAGCAGCCCGGACAGGAATCGTCAGCCCCAGCATTTT. Residues: CASSPDRNRQPQHF.

The rearrangement uses TRBV11-3 and TRBJ1-1; 7 nucleotides agree with TRBD1. V was pared by 1 base and J by 1 base, with 9 bases of the junction left unmatched. Germline CDR1 SGHNT, CDR2 YENEEA. The length of the CDR3 is 17 residues. The CDR3: CASSLVGQGEKNTEAFF. CDR3 DNA: TGTGCCAGCAGCTTAGTCGGCCAGGGGGAAAAGAACACTGAAGCTTTCTTT. The full variable domain, rest sourced from reference TRBV11-3 and TRBJ1-1, is EAGVVQSPRYKIIEKKQPVAFWCNPISGHNTLYWYLQNLGQGPELLIRYENEEAVDDSQLPKDRFSAERLKGVDSTLKIQPAELGDSAVYLCASSLVGQGEKNTEAFFGQGTRLTVV.

The V and J genes are TRBV2 and TRBJ2-1, with TRBD2 matching over 8 bases. V was pared by 2 bases and J by 6 bases, with 18 bases of the junction left unmatched. CDR3 length: 19 residues. CDR1 SNHLY and CDR2 FYNNEI come from the germline V gene. The CDR3 sequence: CASSEFVAGGDLRFNEQFF. DNA of the CDR3: TGTGCCAGCAGTGAATTCGTGGCGGGAGGAGATTTGCGCTTCAATGAGCAGTTCTTC. Looking up the rest from reference TRBV2 and TRBJ2-1 gives the full variable domain: EPEVTQTPSHQVTQMGQEVILRCVPISNHLYFYWYRQILGQKVEFLVSFYNNEISEKSEIFDDQFSVERPDGSNFTLKIRSTKLEDSAMYFCASSEFVAGGDLRFNEQFFGPGTRLTVL.

The chain links TRBV7-2 to TRBJ1-6; the D gene is possibly TRBD1 (5 bases). The V end was cut by 1 base, the J end by 1 base, with 11 bases between. The germline V gene encodes CDR1 SGHTA and CDR2 FQGNSA. This CDR3 comprises 17 residues. This CDR3 is CASSLDIRGSYNSPLHF. The CDR3 DNA reads as TGTGCCAGCAGCTTAGATATCCGGGGGTCCTATAATTCACCCCTCCACTTT.

The rearrangement uses TRBV27 and TRBJ2-7, with 14 nucleotides matching TRBD2. Germline CDR1 and CDR2: MNHEY and SMNVEV (reference sequence). V lost 3 bases, J lost 6 bases, and 4 bases stayed unmatched. The length of the CDR3 is 15 residues. CDR3 DNA: TGTGCCAGCAGTTTGGGACTAGCGGGAGTGGGCGAGCAGTACTTC. It codes for CASSLGLAGVGEQYF.

The chain uses TRBV19 and TRBJ1-1, with a tentative D call TRBD1 (6 bases). V was trimmed by 4 bases and J by 7 bases, leaving 16 bases between them. Per germline, CDR1 LNHDA and CDR2 SQIVND (reference sequence). The CDR3 totals 14 residues. The CDR3 sequence is CASSTRDTGVEAFF. CDR3 coding DNA: TGTGCCAGTAGTACAAGGGACACCGGAGTTGAAGCTTTCTTT.

The V and J genes are TRBV7-2 and TRBJ2-1, with a possible D match to TRBD2 (5 bases). The germline V gene has CDR1 SGHTA and CDR2 FQGNSA. The V and J ends lost 1 base and 7 bases respectively, with 14 bases between them. The CDR3 length is 15 residues. CDR3 region: CASSLGGNVRNEQFF. The CDR3 DNA is TGTGCCAGCAGCTTAGGAGGGAATGTGAGAAATGAGCAGTTCTTC.

V and J are TRBV2 and TRBJ2-7; D ambiguous. Germline CDR1 is SNHLY and CDR2 is FYNNEI. Trimming removed 9 bases at V and 2 bases at J, with 5 bases between. The CDR3 is made up of 10 amino acids. The CDR3, as DNA: TGTGCCAGTGGGGCCTACGAGCAGTACTTC. Translating gives CASGAYEQYF.

The gene calls are TRBV2 and TRBJ2-1; D gene unclear. The V end was cut by 1 base, the J end by 6 bases, with 4 bases between. The V gene's germline CDR1 is SNHLY and CDR2 FYNNEI. This CDR3 has 12 residues. DNA for the CDR3: TGTGCCAGCAGTGAAGGGGGCAATGAGCAGTTCTTC. It encodes CASSEGGNEQFF.

The chain carries TRBV27 and TRBJ2-5; TRBD1 is a possible D gene (6 bases). V lost 5 bases, J lost 10 bases, and 23 bases lay in between. This CDR3 is 15 amino acids long. Germline CDR1 MNHEY, CDR2 SMNVEV (reference sequence). The CDR3 nucleotides are TGTGCCAGCAGTGGGGACACTGGGGGCCGAAGGGGCCAGTACTTC. Protein: CASSGDTGGRRGQYF.

The chain has TRBV11-3 and TRBJ2-7; 8 bases are a match to TRBD1. V shed 5 bases and J 6 bases; nucleotides not matched to a gene: 12. CDR3 length equals 15 residues. Germline V gene data show CDR1 as SGHNT and CDR2 as YENEEA. This CDR3 is CASSAKSGGSIEQYF. The CDR3, as DNA: TGTGCCAGCAGCGCCAAATCAGGGGGCTCGATCGAGCAGTACTTC.

This clone was detected only once. The chain employs TRBV6-5 and TRBJ2-5; 10 nucleotides line up with TRBD2. V was clipped by 5 bases and J by 7 bases; unmatched bases: 10. Germline V gene sequence: CDR1 MNHEY, CDR2 SVGAGI. The CDR3 totals 15 residues. CDR3 coding DNA: TGTGCCAGCAGTCCACTAGCGGGATCCTCCGGGACCCAGTACTTC. Encoded protein: CASSPLAGSSGTQYF.

The chain uses TRBV27 and TRBJ1-1; D unresolved. V gave up 5 bases and J gave up 7 bases, with 14 bases separating them. The CDR3 consists of 13 residues. Germline CDR1 is MNHEY and CDR2 is SMNVEV (reference sequence). The CDR3 loop is CASSLSPGLEAFF. As DNA, the CDR3 is TGTGCCAGCAGTCTGTCACCGGGCCTTGAAGCTTTCTTT.

The CDR3 DNA sequence: TGTGCCAGCAGACGGGTAGGGGGATACTACACCGGGGAGCTGTTTTTT. It codes for CASRRVGGYYTGELFF. V is TRBV6-6 and J is TRBJ2-2; perhaps TRBD1 as D (6 bases). The CDR3 is 16 amino acids. V lost 6 bases, J lost 3 bases, and 17 bases lay in between. CDR1 is MNHNY, CDR2 SVGAGI, per germline (reference sequence).

This chain joins TRBV28 and TRBJ2-1; 9 positions agree with TRBD2. Germline CDR1 is MDHEN and CDR2 is SYDVKM. V trimming: 7 bases; J trimming: 2 bases; junction bases outside the gene matches: 6. This CDR3 contains 15 residues. The DNA of the CDR3 is TGTGCCAGCAAGCTAGCGGGACGAACCTACAATGAGCAGTTCTTC. Translation: CASKLAGRTYNEQFF.

The chain couples TRBV7-2 to TRBJ2-7; no clear D gene. The CDR3 loop spans 14 amino acids. Germline CDR1 and CDR2: SGHTA and FQGNSA. Trimming removed 2 bases at V and 2 bases at J, with 10 bases between. CDR3 residues: CASSLRGLTYEQYF. CDR3 nucleotide sequence: TGTGCCAGCAGCTTACGAGGCCTAACCTACGAGCAGTACTTC.

This clone was detected a few times. The V gene is TRBV7-9, the J gene TRBJ2-7, with 7 bases identical to TRBD2. Germline values: CDR1 SEHNR, CDR2 FQNEAQ (reference sequence). With V trimmed by 6 bases and J by 6 bases, 11 bases remained unmatched. The CDR3 is made up of 14 amino acids. CDR3 DNA: TGTGCCAGCAGGGCCTGGAGGGAGGGCCTCGAGCAGTACTTC. Protein: CASRAWREGLEQYF.

Concerning this clone: A read error may account for a junction end that differs from germline. The chain uses TRBV27 and TRBJ2-1; D is perhaps TRBD1 or TRBD2 (6 bases each). The CDR3 has 20 amino acids. CDR1 and CDR2 (germline): MNHEY, SMNVEV (reference sequence). The CDR3 reads CASSISGGVYRGGSYNEQFF. The CDR3 DNA reads as TGTGCCAGCAGTATATCCGGCGGGGTTTATCGAGGGGGCTCCTACAATGAGCAGTTCTTC.

The chain couples TRBV19 to TRBJ1-3; D unresolved. Germline CDR1 and CDR2: LNHDA and SQIVND (reference sequence). The CDR3 is made up of 16 amino acids. V was trimmed by 2 bases and J by 0 bases, leaving 11 bases between them. CDR3 residues: CASSIYPISSGNTIYF. CDR3 coding DNA: TGTGCCAGTAGTATATATCCGATCAGCTCTGGAAACACCATATATTTT.

The V call is TRBV2, the J call TRBJ2-1; 8 bases map to TRBD2. V shed 5 bases and J 0 bases; nucleotides not matched to a gene: 9. CDR1 SNHLY and CDR2 FYNNEI come from the germline V gene. This CDR3 comprises 17 residues. The CDR3 is CASSPFWSGSSYNEQFF. DNA for the CDR3: TGTGCCAGCAGTCCGTTTTGGAGCGGGAGCTCCTACAATGAGCAGTTCTTC.

The chain recombines TRBV15 with TRBJ1-5, with D hard to call. V was trimmed by 0 bases and J by 5 bases, leaving 5 bases between them. The germline CDR1 and CDR2 sequences are LNHNV and YYDKDF (reference sequence). The CDR3 extends over 13 amino acids. CDR3 in amino acids: CATSRDPDQPQHF. The CDR3 DNA sequence: TGTGCCACCAGCAGAGATCCAGATCAGCCCCAGCATTTT.

This clone was observed a single time. The J gene is TRBJ1-1, the V gene TRBV12-5; D is unresolved. Trimming cost V 0 bases and J 4 bases, with 3 bases left between them. Germline values: CDR1 LGHNT, CDR2 FRNRAP. CDR3 length equals 12 residues. CDR3 bases: TGTGCTAGTGGTTTGGTAGGCACTGAAGCTTTCTTT. Amino acids: CASGLVGTEAFF.

This chain links TRBV10-2 with TRBJ2-1; TRBD2 agrees at 9 bases. This CDR3 is 14 amino acids long. Trimming cost V 10 bases and J 6 bases; bases outside gene matches: 10. CDR1 and CDR2 (germline): WSHSY, SAAADI. CDR3 nucleotides: TGCGCCATCTCCTTAGCGGGAGTGAGCAATGAGCAGTTCTTC. Translating gives CAISLAGVSNEQFF.

J is TRBJ1-5 and V is TRBV28; 7 nucleotides match TRBD1. The length of the CDR3 is 12 residues. The germline V gene has CDR1 MDHEN and CDR2 SYDVKM. V gave up 6 bases and J gave up 7 bases; unmatched junction bases: 3. The CDR3 sequence: CASRTQGQPQHF. The CDR3 region has the DNA TGTGCCAGCAGGACACAGGGGCAGCCCCAGCATTTT.

The genes are TRBV5-6 and TRBJ1-2, with D possibly TRBD1 on 5 matching bases. With 5 bases removed from V and 8 bases from J, the gap between germline ends came to 16 bases. Germline loops: CDR1 SGHDT, CDR2 YYEEEE. This CDR3 region has 13 residues. In DNA form, the CDR3 reads TGTGCCAGCAGGCATCGACAGTTTTGGGGCTACACCTTC. This encodes CASRHRQFWGYTF.